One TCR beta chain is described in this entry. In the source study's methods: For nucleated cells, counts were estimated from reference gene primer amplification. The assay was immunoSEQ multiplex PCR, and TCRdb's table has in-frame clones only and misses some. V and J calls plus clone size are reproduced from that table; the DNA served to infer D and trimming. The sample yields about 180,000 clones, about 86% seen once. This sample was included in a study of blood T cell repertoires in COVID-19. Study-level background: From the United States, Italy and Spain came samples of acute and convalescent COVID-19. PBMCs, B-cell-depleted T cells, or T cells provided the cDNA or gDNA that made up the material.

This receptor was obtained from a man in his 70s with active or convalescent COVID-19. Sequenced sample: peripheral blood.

This CDR3 reads CATTDRDTGELFF. In DNA form, the CDR3 reads TGTGCCACCACTGACAGGGACACCGGGGAGCTGTTTTTT. V and J are TRBV24-1 and TRBJ2-2; 7 bases are shared with TRBD1. The CDR3 is 13 amino acids. V was pared by 8 bases and J by 3 bases, with 2 bases of the junction left unmatched. Per germline, CDR1 KGHDR and CDR2 SFDVKD.